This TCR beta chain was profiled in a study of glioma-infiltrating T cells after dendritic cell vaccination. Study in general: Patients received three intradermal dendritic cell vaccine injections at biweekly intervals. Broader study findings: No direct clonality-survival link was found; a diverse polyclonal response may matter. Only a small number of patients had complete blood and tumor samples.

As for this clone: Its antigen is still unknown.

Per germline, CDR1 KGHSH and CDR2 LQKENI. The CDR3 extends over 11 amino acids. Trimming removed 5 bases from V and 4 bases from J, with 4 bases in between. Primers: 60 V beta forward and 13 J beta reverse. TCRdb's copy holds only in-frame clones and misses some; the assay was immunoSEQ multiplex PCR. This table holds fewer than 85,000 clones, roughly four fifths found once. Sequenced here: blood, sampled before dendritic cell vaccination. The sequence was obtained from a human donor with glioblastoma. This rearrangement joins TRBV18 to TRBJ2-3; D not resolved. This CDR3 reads CASSSSDTQYF. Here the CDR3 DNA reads TGTGCCAGCTCATCATCAGATACGCAGTATTTT.